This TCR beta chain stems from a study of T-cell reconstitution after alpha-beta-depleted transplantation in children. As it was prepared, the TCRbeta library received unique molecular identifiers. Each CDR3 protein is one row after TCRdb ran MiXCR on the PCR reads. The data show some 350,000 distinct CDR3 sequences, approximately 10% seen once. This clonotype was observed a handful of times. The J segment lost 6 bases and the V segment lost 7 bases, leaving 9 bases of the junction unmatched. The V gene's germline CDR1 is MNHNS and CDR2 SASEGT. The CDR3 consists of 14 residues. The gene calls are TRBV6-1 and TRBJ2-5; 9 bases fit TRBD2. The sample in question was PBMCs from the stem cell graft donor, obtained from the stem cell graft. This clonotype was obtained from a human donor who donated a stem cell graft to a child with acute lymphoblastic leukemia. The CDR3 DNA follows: TGTGCCAGCACTACTAGCGGGCCACGGCAGACCCAGTACTTC. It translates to CASTTSGPRQTQYF.